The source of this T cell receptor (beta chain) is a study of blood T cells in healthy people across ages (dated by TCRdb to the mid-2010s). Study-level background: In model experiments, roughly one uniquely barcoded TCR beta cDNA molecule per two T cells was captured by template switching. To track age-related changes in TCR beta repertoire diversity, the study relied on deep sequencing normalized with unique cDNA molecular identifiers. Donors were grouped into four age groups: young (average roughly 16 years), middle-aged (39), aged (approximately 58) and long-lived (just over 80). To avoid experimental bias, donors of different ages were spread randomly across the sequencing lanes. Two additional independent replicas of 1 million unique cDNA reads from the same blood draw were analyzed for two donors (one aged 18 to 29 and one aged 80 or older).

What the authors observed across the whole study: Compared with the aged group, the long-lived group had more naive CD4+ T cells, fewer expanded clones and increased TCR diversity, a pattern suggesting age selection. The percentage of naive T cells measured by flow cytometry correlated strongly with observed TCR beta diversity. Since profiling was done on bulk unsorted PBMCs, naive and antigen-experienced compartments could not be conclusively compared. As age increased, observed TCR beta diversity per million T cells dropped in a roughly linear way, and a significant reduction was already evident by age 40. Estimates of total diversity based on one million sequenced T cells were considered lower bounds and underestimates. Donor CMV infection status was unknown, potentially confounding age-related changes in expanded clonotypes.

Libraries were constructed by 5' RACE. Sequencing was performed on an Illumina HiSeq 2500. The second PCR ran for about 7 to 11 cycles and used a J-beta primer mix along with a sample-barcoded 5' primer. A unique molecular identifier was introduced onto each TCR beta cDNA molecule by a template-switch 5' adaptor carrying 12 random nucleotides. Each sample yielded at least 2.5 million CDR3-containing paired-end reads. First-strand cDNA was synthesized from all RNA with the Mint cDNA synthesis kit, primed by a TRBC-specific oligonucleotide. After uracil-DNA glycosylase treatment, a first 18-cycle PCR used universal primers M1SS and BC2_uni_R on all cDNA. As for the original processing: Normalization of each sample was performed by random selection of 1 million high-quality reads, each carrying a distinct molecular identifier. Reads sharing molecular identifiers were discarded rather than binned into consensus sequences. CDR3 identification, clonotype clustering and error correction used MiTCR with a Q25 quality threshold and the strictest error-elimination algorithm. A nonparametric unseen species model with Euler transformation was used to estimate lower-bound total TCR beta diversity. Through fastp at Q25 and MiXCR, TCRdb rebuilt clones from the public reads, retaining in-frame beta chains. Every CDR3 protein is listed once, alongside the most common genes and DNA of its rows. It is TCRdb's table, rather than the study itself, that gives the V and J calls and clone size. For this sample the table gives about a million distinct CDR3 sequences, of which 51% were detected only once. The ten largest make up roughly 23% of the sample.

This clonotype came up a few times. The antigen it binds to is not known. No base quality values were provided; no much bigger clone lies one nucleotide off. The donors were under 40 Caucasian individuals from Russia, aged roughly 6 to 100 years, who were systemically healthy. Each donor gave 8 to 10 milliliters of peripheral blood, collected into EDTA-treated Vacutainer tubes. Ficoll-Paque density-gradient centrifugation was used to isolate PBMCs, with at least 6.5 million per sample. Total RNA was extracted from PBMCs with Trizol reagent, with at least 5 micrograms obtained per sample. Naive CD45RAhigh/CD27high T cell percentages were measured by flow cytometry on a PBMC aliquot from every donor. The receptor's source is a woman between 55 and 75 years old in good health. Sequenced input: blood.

Read as DNA, the sequence is TGTGCCAGCAGCTTAGCCCGGACCAAACAAGAGACCCAGTACTTC. It specifies CASSLARTKQETQYF. The chain links TRBV7-2 with TRBJ2-5; no D gene can be assigned with confidence. Cut back by 0 bases and 2 bases, the V and J ends lie 10 bases apart. Including the terminal cysteine and phenylalanine, the CDR3 comprises 15 residues. Of all the DNA, just the CDR3 is kept, 45 bases in frame from base 1. CDR1 and CDR2 are read off the germline V gene as SGHTA and FQGNSA.